This entry is about one T cell receptor beta chain. What it binds is not known. A far larger clone is just one base off, so this is likely a read error. The CDR3 contains 12 residues. The germline CDR1 and CDR2 sequences are MRHNA and SNTAGT. The data belong to a study of prognosis after radiotherapy for stage I lung cancer. The overall study: In total, 13 men and six or seven women took part as patients, aged roughly 53 to 85 with a median of approximately 74 years. Patients received stereotactic body radiotherapy alone, with no concurrent therapy. The study, taken as a whole, reports: Lower Shannon entropy values were found after stereotactic body radiation therapy in patients who developed distant metastases.

The authors amplified TCR beta CDR3 from genomic DNA using two-round multiplex PCR. Individual primers that were specific to each TRBV and TRBJ gene served in first-round PCR. Universal primers were used in the second round of PCR. TCRdb re-derived calls from the multiplex PCR reads in MiXCR, one entry per CDR3 protein. In the table there are about 23,000 distinct CDR3 sequences, about 46% of which are singletons. V gene TRBV6-4 combines with J gene TRBJ2-7; D unclear. This clonotype was obtained from a donor over 45 with non-small cell lung cancer. This material consisted of PBMCs, taken before or after stereotactic body radiation therapy (not recorded which). The CDR3, as DNA: TGTGCCAGCAGGCGACTTCCATACGAGCAGTGCTTC. This gives the protein CASRRLPYEQCF.